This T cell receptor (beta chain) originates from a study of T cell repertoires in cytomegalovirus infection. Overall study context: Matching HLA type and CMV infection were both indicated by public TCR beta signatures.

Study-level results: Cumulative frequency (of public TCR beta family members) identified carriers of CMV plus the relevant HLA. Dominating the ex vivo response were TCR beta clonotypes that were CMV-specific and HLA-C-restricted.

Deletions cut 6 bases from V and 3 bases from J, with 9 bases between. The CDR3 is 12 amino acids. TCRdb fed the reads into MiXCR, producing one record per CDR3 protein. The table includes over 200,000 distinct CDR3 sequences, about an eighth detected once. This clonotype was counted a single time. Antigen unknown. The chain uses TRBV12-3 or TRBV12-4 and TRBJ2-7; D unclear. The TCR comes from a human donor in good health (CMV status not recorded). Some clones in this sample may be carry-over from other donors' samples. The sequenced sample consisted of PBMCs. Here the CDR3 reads CASSPLNYEQYF. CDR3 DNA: TGTGCCAGCAGCCCACTAAACTACGAGCAGTACTTC.